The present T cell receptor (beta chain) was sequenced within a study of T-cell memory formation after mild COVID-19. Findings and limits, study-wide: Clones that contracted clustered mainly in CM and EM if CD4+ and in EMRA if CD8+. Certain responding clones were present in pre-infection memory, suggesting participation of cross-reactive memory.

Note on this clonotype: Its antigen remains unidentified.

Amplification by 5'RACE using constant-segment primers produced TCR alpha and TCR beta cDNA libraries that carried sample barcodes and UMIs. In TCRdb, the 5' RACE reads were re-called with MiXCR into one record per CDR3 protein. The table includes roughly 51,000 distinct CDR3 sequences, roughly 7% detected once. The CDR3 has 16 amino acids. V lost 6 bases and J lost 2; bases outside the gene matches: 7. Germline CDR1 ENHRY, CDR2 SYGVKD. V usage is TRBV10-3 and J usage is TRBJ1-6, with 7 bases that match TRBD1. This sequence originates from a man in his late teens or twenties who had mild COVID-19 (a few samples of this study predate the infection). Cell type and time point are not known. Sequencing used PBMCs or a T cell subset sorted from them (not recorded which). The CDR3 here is CAIRQDRVTYNSPLHF. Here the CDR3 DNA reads TGTGCCATCAGACAAGACAGGGTCACCTATAATTCACCCCTCCACTTT.